What follows are 16 T cell receptor beta chains derived from one specimen sequenced in a study of blood T cell repertoires in COVID-19. Repertoires were generated with immunoSEQ multiplex PCR, while TCRdb's copy carries only in-frame clones and drops some. The sample consists of about 170,000 clones, about 87% of them appearing once. The sample consisted of peripheral blood. These receptors were collected from a man in his late teens or twenties with active or convalescent COVID-19.

In this sample, this clone turned up many times. The chain carries TRBV7-9 and TRBJ2-2; 7 bases fit TRBD1. With 5 bases clipped from V and 2 bases from J, the junction kept 5 bases outside the gene matches. The CDR3 length is 15 residues. Germline CDR1 SEHNR, CDR2 FQNEAQ (reference sequence). The CDR3 loop is CASSPGQVNTGELFF. DNA for the CDR3: TGTGCCAGCAGCCCCGGACAGGTTAACACCGGGGAGCTGTTTTTT. Full variable domain (rest looked up from reference TRBV7-9 and TRBJ2-2): DTGVSQNPRHKITKRGQNVTFRCDPISEHNRLYWYRQTLGQGPEFLTYFQNEAQLEKSRLLSDRFSAERPKGSFSTLEIQRTEQGDSAMYLCASSPGQVNTGELFFGEGSRLTVL.

This clone was detected only a few times. The V gene is TRBV19, the J gene TRBJ1-2, with 7 bases lining up with TRBD1. This CDR3 is 15 amino acids long. The germline gives CDR1 LNHDA, CDR2 SQIVND (reference sequence). Trimming cost V 1 base and J 4 bases; bases outside gene matches: 6. DNA for the CDR3: TGTGCCAGTAGTATAGGACAGGGTTGGGGCTATGGCTACACCTTC. This codes for CASSIGQGWGYGYTF. The whole variable domain, remainder taken from reference TRBV19 and TRBJ1-2, is DGGITQSPKYLFRKEGQNVTLSCEQNLNHDAMYWYRQDPGQGLRLIYYSQIVNDFQKGDIAEGYSVSREKKESFPLTVTSAQKNPTAFYLCASSIGQGWGYGYTFGSGTRLTVV.

This clone turned up a few times. This sequence joins TRBV10-1 and TRBJ1-1; no reliable D call. Trimming took off 0 bases at V and 4 bases at J, with 9 bases between the two ends. This CDR3 has 14 residues. CDR1 is WNHNN and CDR2 is SYGVQD in the germline V gene (reference sequence). For the CDR3, the DNA is TGCGCCAGCAGTGAGTCGGGGAGGACCACTGAAGCTTTCTTT. This translates into CASSESGRTTEAFF.

The chain links TRBV24-1 to TRBJ1-1, with D uncertain. CDR1 KGHDR and CDR2 SFDVKD come from the germline V gene. This CDR3 is built from 13 residues. V was clipped by 3 bases and J by 11 bases, with 15 bases between them. Here the CDR3 DNA reads TGTGCCACCAGTGATGATAATAGCCCGGGGGCTTTCTTT. Its translation is CATSDDNSPGAFF.

J is TRBJ1-1 and V is TRBV5-5; 7 bases are a match to TRBD1. Looked up from germline, CDR1 is SGHKS and CDR2 is YYEKEE (reference sequence). CDR3 size: 14 residues. V lost 3 bases to trimming and J lost 2 bases; unmatched junction nucleotides: 4. CDR3 protein: CASSSHRGNTEAFF. CDR3 nucleotides: TGTGCCAGCAGCTCGCACAGGGGCAACACTGAAGCTTTCTTT.

The chain uses TRBV18 and TRBJ1-3, with D perhaps matching TRBD1 (5 bases). V was shortened by 7 bases and J by 3 bases, with 13 bases between the two germline ends. This CDR3 has 14 residues. In germline, CDR1 is KGHSH, CDR2 LQKENI. CDR3 residues: CASCWRGGGNTIYF. CDR3 nucleotides: TGTGCCAGCTGTTGGCGGGGCGGTGGAAACACCATATATTTT. Full variable domain (missing parts from reference TRBV18 and TRBJ1-3): NAGVMQNPRHLVRRRGQEARLRCSPMKGHSHVYWYRQLPEEGLKFMVYLQKENIIDESGMPKERFSAEFPKEGPSILRIQQVVRGDSAAYFCASCWRGGGNTIYFGEGSWLTVV.

This rearrangement joins TRBV7-3 to TRBJ1-1; D is perhaps TRBD1 (5 bases). The CDR3 length is 13 residues. Germline V gives CDR1 SGHTA, CDR2 FQGTGA. V lost 4 bases, J lost 2 bases, and 8 bases lay in between. The CDR3 protein is CASSYDSNTEAFF. Written as DNA, the CDR3 is TGTGCCAGCAGCTATGACAGCAACACTGAAGCTTTCTTT. Using reference TRBV7-3 and TRBJ1-1 for the parts outside the CDR3, the full variable domain is GAGVSQTPSNKVTEKGKYVELRCDPISGHTALYWYRQSLGQGPEFLIYFQGTGAADDSGLPNDRFFAVRPEGSVSTLKIQRTERGDSAVYLCASSYDSNTEAFFGQGTRLTVV.

A few counts support this clone. This sequence joins TRBV4-3 and TRBJ1-5; a weak D match, TRBD1 (5 bases). This CDR3 spans 15 amino acids. Trimming cost V 0 bases and J 4 bases, with 10 bases left between them. The germline gives CDR1 LGHNA, CDR2 YSLEER. The CDR3: CASSQDRAGNQPQHF. The CDR3 DNA is TGCGCCAGCAGCCAAGACAGGGCTGGAAATCAGCCCCAGCATTTT.

This clone showed up just once. The genes are TRBV28 and TRBJ1-1; D might be TRBD1 (5 bases). Germline V gene sequence: CDR1 MDHEN, CDR2 SYDVKM. CDR3 length equals 15 residues. Trimming took 7 bases from V and 4 from J, leaving 19 bases between them. The DNA of the CDR3 is TGTGCCAGCATCAGGGCAGGAGTATATGGCACTGAAGCTTTCTTT. Amino acids: CASIRAGVYGTEAFF.

The chain recombines TRBV18 with TRBJ2-7; D not certain. The CDR3 loop spans 13 amino acids. Germline-derived CDR1 and CDR2 are KGHSH and LQKENI. Deletions cut 6 bases from V and 3 bases from J, with 12 bases between. CDR3 amino acids: CASSAQVIYEQYF. The CDR3 DNA reads as TGTGCCAGCTCCGCCCAGGTGATCTACGAGCAGTACTTC.

This sequence joins TRBV7-3 and TRBJ2-2; the D gene is possibly TRBD2 (5 bases). Germline V lookup: CDR1 SGHTA, CDR2 FQGTGA. Trimming left V 2 bases short and J 1 base short, with 11 bases between. The CDR3 contains 16 residues. The DNA for the CDR3 is TGTGCCAGCAGCTTACGGCGGGCCGGGAACACCGGGGAGCTGTTTTTT. As protein: CASSLRRAGNTGELFF.

This chain connects TRBV28 to TRBJ1-6; D call uncertain. V dropped 6 bases and J dropped 5 bases, with 17 bases sitting between them. Germline V gene lookup returns CDR1 MDHEN and CDR2 SYDVKM. The CDR3 runs 16 residues. Here the CDR3 DNA reads TGTGCCAGCAGATTAGAAACTATGCTTAATAATTCACCCCTCCACTTT. Protein product: CASRLETMLNNSPLHF.

The chain employs TRBV2 and TRBJ2-1; D remains ambiguous. The V end lost 4 bases, the J end lost 0 bases, and 13 bases lay between the germline ends. The CDR3 length is 16 residues. Germline V gene sequence: CDR1 SNHLY, CDR2 FYNNEI. CDR3 region: CASSVGSPSSYNEQFF. The CDR3 nucleotides are TGTGCCAGCAGTGTCGGGTCACCAAGCTCCTACAATGAGCAGTTCTTC.

This chain joins TRBV30 and TRBJ2-1, with a tentative D call TRBD2 (5 bases). This CDR3 has 15 residues. Trimming shortened V by 7 bases and J by 5 bases, and 21 bases separated the two germline ends. CDR1 is GTSNPN, CDR2 SVGIG, per germline (reference sequence). The CDR3 region is CAFSGSRENDNEQFF. Written as DNA, the CDR3 is TGTGCCTTCTCCGGCTCTAGGGAGAACGACAATGAGCAGTTCTTC.

The chain couples TRBV24-1 to TRBJ2-1; 11 positions agree with TRBD2. J gave up 2 bases and V 6 bases, and 2 bases lay outside the gene matches. This CDR3 contains 15 residues. Per the germline V gene, CDR1 is KGHDR and CDR2 is SFDVKD. The CDR3 nucleotides read TGTGCCACCAGTACTAGCGGGAGCACCTACAATGAGCAGTTCTTC. The encoded protein is CATSTSGSTYNEQFF.

This chain links TRBV6-5 with TRBJ1-5; no definite D call. Germline V lookup: CDR1 MNHEY, CDR2 SVGAGI. The CDR3 sequence is 14 residues long. The germline V and J ends were trimmed by 0 bases and 0 bases, with 3 bases remaining between them. CDR3 nucleotides: TGTGCCAGCAGTTACTCGAGTAGCAATCAGCCCCAGCATTTT. Its protein is CASSYSSSNQPQHF.